A selection of T cell receptor beta chains follows, all from one sample in a study of T-cell memory formation after mild COVID-19. From the 5' RACE reads, TCRdb called clonotypes with MiXCR, one entry per CDR3 protein. The repertoire consists of fewer than 450,000 distinct CDR3 sequences, with 21% occurring once and the leading ten covering roughly an eighth. Sequencing was carried out using PBMCs or a T cell subset sorted from them (not recorded which). The source is an adult woman who had mild COVID-19 (a few samples of this study predate the infection). Cell type and time point are not known. Each CDR3 is given with its conserved first and last residue. D genes are given only for firm matches. Only some rows state a clone size, as once, few, many or a class for expanded clones.

TRBJ2-7 TRBV5-6 NA NA CASSLGVGYEQYF TGTGCCAGCAGCTTGGGGGTCGGGTACGAGCAGTACTTC
TRBJ1-4 TRBV5-4 NA few CASSHPKNAEKLFF TGTGCCAGCAGCCACCCCAAAAATGCTGAAAAACTGTTTTTT
TRBJ2-5 TRBV27 NA NA CASQPFGGAKETQYF TGTGCCAGCCAACCCTTTGGGGGGGCTAAAGAGACCCAGTACTTC
TRBJ1-2 TRBV12-3/TRBV12-4 TRBD1 few CASSGDSHGYTF TGTGCCAGCAGTGGGGACAGCCATGGCTACACCTTC
TRBJ2-7 TRBV5-1 NA once CASSPETVYEQYF TGCGCCAGCAGCCCCGAGACAGTCTACGAGCAGTACTTC
TRBJ2-7 TRBV6-1 NA NA CASSALQVISYEQYF TGTGCCAGCAGTGCACTACAGGTTATCTCCTACGAGCAGTACTTC
TRBJ1-1 TRBV6-1 NA NA CASLRGNTEAFF TGTGCCAGCCTACGGGGGAACACTGAAGCTTTCTTT
TRBJ1-5 TRBV4-2 NA NA CASSQDRWDQPQHF TGTGCCAGCAGCCAAGATCGCTGGGATCAGCCCCAGCATTTT
TRBJ1-4 TRBV5-6 NA NA CASRRQGLGNEKLFF TGTGCCAGCAGACGCCAGGGGCTGGGTAATGAAAAACTGTTTTTT
TRBJ1-1 TRBV5-1 NA NA CASSLNEQGTTEAFF TGCGCCAGCAGCTTGAATGAACAGGGAACCACTGAAGCTTTCTTT
TRBJ2-5 TRBV25-1 NA NA CASSAPGTRQETQYF TGTGCCAGCAGTGCTCCCGGGACTCGCCAAGAGACCCAGTACTTC
TRBJ2-7 TRBV4-3 TRBD2 NA CASSQVAGGPDEQYF TGCGCCAGCAGCCAAGTAGCGGGAGGGCCTGACGAGCAGTACTTC
TRBJ2-1 TRBV10-3 TRBD2 NA CAISGASGGYNEQFF TGTGCCATCAGTGGAGCTAGCGGGGGTTACAATGAGCAGTTCTTC
TRBJ2-7 TRBV7-9 NA few CASSRTGPAYEQYF TGTGCCAGCAGCCGTACCGGGCCAGCCTACGAGCAGTACTTC